Reported below is one T cell receptor (beta chain). This clonotype was recorded a few times. Its antigen is unknown. No qualities accompany the bases; no much larger clone lies one base away. The data are from a study of identical twins (dated by TCRdb to the mid-2010s). About the investigation overall: To test whether fetal clonotypes persist, the study used deep sequencing on TCR alpha and beta repertoires from monozygotic twins, unrelated adults of various ages, and cord blood. To rule out contamination, replicate twin experiments were performed at different times with different library preparation protocols. The full study reports these points: Invariant T cells such as MAIT and iNKT could partly confound zero-insertion analyses, though diverse VJ usage argued against this for most clonotypes. Compared with coincidental sharing between unrelated individuals, out-of-frame TCR alpha sequences shared between twins showed an excess of sequences with low generation probability. In monozygotic twins, recombination models systematically underestimated out-of-frame TCR alpha sharing, but the models matched the sharing seen between unrelated individuals. Because the same donors could not be followed over many years, the conclusions relied on cross-sectional statistical analysis. Abundant cord blood beta clonotypes had fewer insertions, young adult naive repertoires showed a similar but weaker trend, and memory repertoires showed no such trend. Excess twin sharing in beta out-of-frame sequences was weaker because fewer shared sequences lowered the signal-to-noise ratio.

The method was 5' RACE. TCRdb lists the instrument as Illumina HiSeq 2000. A universal primer binding site was introduced by template switching, and a unique molecular identifier was present in the final cDNA, enabling accurate counting of TCR cDNA molecules. Specific primers in the conserved constant-segment region were used to synthesize first-strand cDNA for TCR alpha and beta chains. Each cDNA library was double barcoded, with a SMART-Mk sample barcode plus Illumina barcodes, to control for contamination. Two successive PCR steps introduced TruSeq adapter sequences along with Illumina sample barcodes. The TCR alpha and beta cDNA libraries were sequenced on the Illumina HiSeq platform using custom primers. Concerning the study's data processing: Unique molecular identifiers were extracted from raw reads with MiGEC, and CDR3 positions were determined with MiXCR. For each individual, recombination models were inferred using an EM algorithm with the repgenHMM and IGoR tools. The analysis of shared clonotypes was done with the tcR package in R, with sharing normalized by the product of cloneset sizes. Out-of-frame nonproductive sequences were analyzed to study raw recombination free of thymic and clonal selection effects. TCRdb reworked the public reads: Q25 trimming with fastp, MiXCR clone assembly, productive beta chains retained. Entries that share a CDR3 protein sequence are merged under the most common genes and DNA. What appears here as the V and J calls and clone size reflects TCRdb's work, not the paper's. The sample table shows a few hundred thousand distinct CDR3 sequences, and about a fifth are seen once. Around 10% of the sample is held by the ten biggest clonotypes.

Including cysteine and phenylalanine, the CDR3 has 13 amino acids. Only the CDR3 DNA stays, 39 bases, in frame from base 1. The germline V gene (reference sequence) provides CDR1 DFQATT and CDR2 SNEGSKA. Every donor in the study was a healthy Caucasian. Three unrelated non-twin adults were also sequenced: a male aged 18 to 30, a male aged 50 to 60 and a female aged 50 to 60. Miltenyi CD45RO+ enrichment and human naive T-cell isolation kits were used to isolate memory (CD45RO+) and naive T cells from PBMC. The sequenced material came from naive T cells sorted from blood. This specimen's cell subset or site label, per the study, means: cells isolated with a human naive T-cell isolation kit. The rearrangement joined TRBV20-1 to TRBJ2-5; the best D guess is TRBD1, with 5 bases matching. This sequence was found in a man between 45 and 60 years old in good health. The CDR3 in this case is CSGLGPFKETQYF. The DNA sequence is TGCAGCGGCCTGGGGCCTTTCAAGGAGACCCAGTACTTC.